The source of this TCR beta chain is a study of tumor-infiltrating lymphocytes in primary liver carcinoma. Between roughly 20 and 30 mg of unsorted bulk tissue served as the source from which RNA and DNA were co-extracted. The study found over 90% viable tumor cells in every tumor sample. This clonotype ranks as medium-sized. The germline gives CDR1 SQVTM, CDR2 ANQGSEA. The CDR3 is made up of 10 amino acids. V was cut by 4 bases and J by 7 bases, with 6 bases left in between. Using a constant-region primer together with ProtoScript II reverse transcriptase, TCR beta cDNA was made from 500 to 650 ng of total RNA. A slightly modified ARM-PCR protocol with three nested multiplex PCR rounds produced these TCR beta libraries. Each of the first two PCR rounds ran approximately 10 cycles with TRBV1-TRBV30 forward and C-beta reverse primers. TCRdb used MiXCR to reprocess the multiplex PCR reads, holding one entry per CDR3 protein. Here the sample spans nearly 50,000 distinct CDR3 sequences, 70% to 85% being singletons.

The V call is TRBV29-1, the J call TRBJ2-3; D uncertain. This receptor was taken from a man aged 35 to 55 with primary liver carcinoma and hepatitis B virus infection. Input material: liver tumor tissue from sampling region 3. Subset denoted: tumor region T3, left-lateral pole. The CDR3 bases are TGCAGCGTTGTTCAGCATACGCAGTATTTT. Protein sequence: CSVVQHTQYF.